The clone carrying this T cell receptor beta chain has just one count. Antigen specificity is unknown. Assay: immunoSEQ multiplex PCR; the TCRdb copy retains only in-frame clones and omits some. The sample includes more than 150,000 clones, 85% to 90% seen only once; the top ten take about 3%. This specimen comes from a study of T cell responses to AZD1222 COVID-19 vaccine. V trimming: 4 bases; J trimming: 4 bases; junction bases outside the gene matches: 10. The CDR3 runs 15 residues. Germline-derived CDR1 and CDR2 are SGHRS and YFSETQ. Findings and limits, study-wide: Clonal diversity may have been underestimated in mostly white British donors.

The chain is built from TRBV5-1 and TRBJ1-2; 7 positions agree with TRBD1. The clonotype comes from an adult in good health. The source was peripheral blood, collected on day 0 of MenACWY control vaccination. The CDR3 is CASSSPTGLGYGYTF. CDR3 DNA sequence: TGCGCCAGCAGCAGCCCGACAGGGTTGGGCTATGGCTACACCTTC.